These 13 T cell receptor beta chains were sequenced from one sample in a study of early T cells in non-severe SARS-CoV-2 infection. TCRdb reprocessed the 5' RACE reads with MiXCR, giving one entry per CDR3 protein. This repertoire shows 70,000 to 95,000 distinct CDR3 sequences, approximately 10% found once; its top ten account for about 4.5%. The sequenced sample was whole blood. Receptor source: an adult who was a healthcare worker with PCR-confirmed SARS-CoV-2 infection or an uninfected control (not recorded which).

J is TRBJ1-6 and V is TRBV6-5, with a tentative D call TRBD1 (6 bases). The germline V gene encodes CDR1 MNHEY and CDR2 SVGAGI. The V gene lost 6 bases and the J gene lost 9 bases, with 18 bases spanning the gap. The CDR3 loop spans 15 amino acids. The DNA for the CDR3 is TGTGCCAGCAGCCGCCACCCGGGACATACTTCACCCCTCCACTTT. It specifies CASSRHPGHTSPLHF.

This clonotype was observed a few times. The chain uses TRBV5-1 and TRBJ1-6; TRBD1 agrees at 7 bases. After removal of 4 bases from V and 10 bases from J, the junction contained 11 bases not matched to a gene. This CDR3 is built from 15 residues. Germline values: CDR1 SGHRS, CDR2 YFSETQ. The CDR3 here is CASSPAGQKESPLHF. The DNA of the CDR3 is TGCGCCAGCAGCCCCGCGGGACAGAAGGAATCACCCCTCCACTTT.

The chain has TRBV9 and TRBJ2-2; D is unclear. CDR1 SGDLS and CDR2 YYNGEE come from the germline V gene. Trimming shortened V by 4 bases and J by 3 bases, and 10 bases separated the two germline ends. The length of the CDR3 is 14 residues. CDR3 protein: CASSSVTHTGELFF. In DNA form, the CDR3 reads TGTGCCAGCAGCTCAGTCACCCACACCGGGGAGCTGTTTTTT.

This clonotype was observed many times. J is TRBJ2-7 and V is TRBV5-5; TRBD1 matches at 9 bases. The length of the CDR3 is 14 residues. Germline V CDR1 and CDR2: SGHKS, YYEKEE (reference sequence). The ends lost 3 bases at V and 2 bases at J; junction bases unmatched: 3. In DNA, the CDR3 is TGTGCCAGCAGCTGGACAGGGGATCCCTACGAGCAGTACTTC. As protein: CASSWTGDPYEQYF.

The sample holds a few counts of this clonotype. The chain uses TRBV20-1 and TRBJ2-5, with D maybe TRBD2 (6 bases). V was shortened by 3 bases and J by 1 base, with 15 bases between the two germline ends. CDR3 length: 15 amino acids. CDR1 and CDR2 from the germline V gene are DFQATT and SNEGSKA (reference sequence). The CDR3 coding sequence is TGCAGTGCTAGCCCCCCAGGGACTTTCCAAGAGACCCAGTACTTC. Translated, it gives CSASPPGTFQETQYF.

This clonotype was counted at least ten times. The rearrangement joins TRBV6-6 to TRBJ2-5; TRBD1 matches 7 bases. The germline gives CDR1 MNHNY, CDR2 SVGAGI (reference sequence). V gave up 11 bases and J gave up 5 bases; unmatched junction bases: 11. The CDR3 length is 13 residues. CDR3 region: CAARQGSTETQYF. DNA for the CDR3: TGTGCCGCCAGACAGGGTTCTACGGAGACCCAGTACTTC.

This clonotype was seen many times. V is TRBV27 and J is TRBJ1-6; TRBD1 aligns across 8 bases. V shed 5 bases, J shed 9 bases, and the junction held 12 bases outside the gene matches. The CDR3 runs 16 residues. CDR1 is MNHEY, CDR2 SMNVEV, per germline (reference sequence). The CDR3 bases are TGTGCCAGCAGTCCCCCCCGACAGGGGCGGAGTTCACCCCTCCACTTT. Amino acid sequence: CASSPPRQGRSSPLHF.

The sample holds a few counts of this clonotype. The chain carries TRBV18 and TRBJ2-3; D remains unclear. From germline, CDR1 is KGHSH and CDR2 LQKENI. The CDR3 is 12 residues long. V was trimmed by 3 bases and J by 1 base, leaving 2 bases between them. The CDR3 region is CASSPRTDTQYF. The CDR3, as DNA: TGTGCCAGCTCACCCCGCACAGATACGCAGTATTTT.

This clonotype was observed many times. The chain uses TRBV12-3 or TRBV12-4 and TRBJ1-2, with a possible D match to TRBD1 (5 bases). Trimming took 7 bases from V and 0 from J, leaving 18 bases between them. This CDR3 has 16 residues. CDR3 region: CASTPGGGGANYGYTF. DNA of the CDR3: TGTGCCAGCACCCCCGGCGGGGGGGGAGCTAACTATGGCTACACCTTC.

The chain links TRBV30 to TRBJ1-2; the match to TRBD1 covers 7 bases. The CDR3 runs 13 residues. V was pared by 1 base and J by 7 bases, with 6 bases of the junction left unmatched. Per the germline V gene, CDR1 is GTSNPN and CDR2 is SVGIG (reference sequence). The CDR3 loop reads CAWSADRVGGYTF. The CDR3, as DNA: TGTGCCTGGAGTGCCGACAGGGTGGGTGGCTACACCTTC.

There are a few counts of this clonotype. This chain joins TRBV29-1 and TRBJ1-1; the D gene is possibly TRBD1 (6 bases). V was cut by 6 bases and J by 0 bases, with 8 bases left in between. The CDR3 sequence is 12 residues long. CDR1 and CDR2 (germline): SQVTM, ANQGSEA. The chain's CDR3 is CSVDSMNTEAFF. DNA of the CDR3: TGCAGCGTGGACAGCATGAACACTGAAGCTTTCTTT.

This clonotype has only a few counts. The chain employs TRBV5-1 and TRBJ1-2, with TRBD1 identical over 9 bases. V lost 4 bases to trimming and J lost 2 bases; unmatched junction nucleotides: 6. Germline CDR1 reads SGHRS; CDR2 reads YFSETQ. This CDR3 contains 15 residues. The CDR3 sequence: CASSPTGGGNYGYTF. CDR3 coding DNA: TGCGCCAGCAGCCCGACAGGGGGTGGCAACTATGGCTACACCTTC.

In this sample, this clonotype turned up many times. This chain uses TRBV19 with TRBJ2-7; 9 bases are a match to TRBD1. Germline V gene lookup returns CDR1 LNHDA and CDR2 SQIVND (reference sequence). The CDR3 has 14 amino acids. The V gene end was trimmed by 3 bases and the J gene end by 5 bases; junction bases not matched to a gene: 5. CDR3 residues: CASSIGTGIDEQYF. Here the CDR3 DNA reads TGTGCCAGTAGTATCGGGACAGGGATCGACGAGCAGTACTTC.